This TCR beta chain was sequenced for a study of spatial heterogeneity in lung cancer. Time point defined: sample taken at primary tumor resection. Tumor, nontumor lung or frozen PBMC supplied whole RNA that was sequenced unsorted. The CDR3 contains 13 residues. Germline CDR1 is SQVTM and CDR2 is ANQGSEA. The ends lost 4 bases at V and 3 bases at J; junction bases unmatched: 2. This clonotype has a count of ten or more. Each CDR3 protein is one row after TCRdb ran MiXCR on the 5' RACE reads. The sample has more than 85,000 distinct CDR3 sequences; roughly 9.5% are singletons. V gene TRBV29-1 combines with J gene TRBJ2-3, with TRBD2 identical over 9 bases. The material was PBMCs, obtained at surgery. The receptor comes from a male donor with early-stage non-small cell lung cancer. The CDR3 sequence is CSVAAGGTDTQYF. The DNA of the CDR3 is TGCAGCGTTGCAGCGGGGGGTACAGATACGCAGTATTTT.